These 9 T cell receptor beta chains were sequenced from one sample in a study of cytomegalovirus exposure and HLA in healthy donors (dated 2017 in TCRdb). The library was made by the immunoSEQ multiplex PCR assay. For the multiplex PCR, a mixture combining 60 forward primers for TCR Vbeta segments and 13 reverse primers for TCR Jbeta segments was used. TCRdb retrieved this table from immuneACCESS and kept in-frame rearrangements only. Not all clones are present; in checked studies, unresolved V genes account for under half, and no reason is known for the remainder. The sample data list about 150,000 clones, and 70% to 85% of these were observed just once. The ten largest account for around 6.6% of the sample. Source material: PBMCs. The receptors originated from a woman in her forties or fifties in good health and CMV-seropositive.

A remark on this clone: One end of the junction is discordant with germline, which a read error may explain. The chain is built from TRBV4-1 and TRBJ2-7; 8 nucleotides agree with TRBD2. The CDR3 sequence is 17 residues long. CDR1 and CDR2 (germline): MGHRA, YSYEKL. CDR3 nucleotides: TGCGCCAACAGCCAATCTTGGCTAGCGGGTAGCTCCTACGAGCAGTACTTC. It codes for CANSQSWLAGSSYEQYF.

The chain combines TRBV6-1 with TRBJ1-1, with D possibly being TRBD1 (5 bases). Germline CDR1 MNHNS, CDR2 SASEGT. With 6 bases removed from V and 1 base from J, the gap between germline ends came to 9 bases. CDR3 length: 13 residues. The CDR3 nucleotides read TGTGCCAGCAGACTCAGGGAGAACACTGAAGCTTTCTTT. Amino acid sequence: CASRLRENTEAFF.

V usage is TRBV2 and J usage is TRBJ1-6, with D maybe TRBD1 (5 bases). Trimming shortened V by 5 bases and J by 0 bases, and 14 bases separated the two germline ends. This CDR3 has 17 amino acids. The germline V gene has CDR1 SNHLY and CDR2 FYNNEI. CDR3 nucleotide sequence: TGTGCCAGCAGTCTCGGGACTCCGAGCTCCTATAATTCACCCCTCCACTTT. Translated, it gives CASSLGTPSSYNSPLHF.

This clone appeared once. J is TRBJ2-2 and V is TRBV25-1, with 8 bases fitting TRBD1. CDR3 length: 16 residues. J was trimmed by 5 bases and V by 6 bases; bases with no gene match: 11. Germline V gene lookup returns CDR1 MGHDK and CDR2 SYGVNS. DNA for the CDR3: TGTGCCAGCAGGAAATCAGGGGGCGTAATGACCGGGGAGCTGTTTTTT. Translating gives CASRKSGGVMTGELFF.

The chain couples TRBV7-9 to TRBJ1-6, with D perhaps matching TRBD1 (5 bases). The V gene lost 6 bases and the J gene lost 11 bases, with 14 bases spanning the gap. The CDR3 length is 13 residues. In germline, CDR1 is SEHNR, CDR2 FQNEAQ (reference sequence). The CDR3 spells CASRPNQGAPLHF. The CDR3 nucleotides are TGTGCCAGCAGACCTAACCAGGGCGCACCCCTCCACTTT.

The V and J genes are TRBV18 and TRBJ2-1, with D perhaps TRBD2 (6 bases). V was cut by 2 bases and J by 2 bases, with 13 bases left in between. CDR1 and CDR2 from the germline V gene are KGHSH and LQKENI. The CDR3 has 16 amino acids. Written as DNA, the CDR3 is TGTGCCAGCTCACCAACCGGGGGTACAACCTACAATGAGCAGTTCTTC. This encodes CASSPTGGTTYNEQFF.

This clone is a singleton in its sample. The V call is TRBV5-1, the J call TRBJ1-1; D is possibly TRBD1 (6 bases). This CDR3 region has 14 residues. Trimming shortened V by 2 bases and J by 3 bases, and 11 bases separated the two germline ends. Germline assignment: CDR1 SGHRS and CDR2 YFSETQ. The CDR3 protein is CASSLQGGDTEAFF. The DNA of the CDR3 is TGCGCCAGCAGCTTACAAGGGGGTGACACTGAAGCTTTCTTT.

V is TRBV7-9 and J is TRBJ2-1; 12 bases agree with TRBD2. Germline V gene lookup returns CDR1 SEHNR and CDR2 FQNEAQ (reference sequence). The V segment lost 1 base and the J segment 5 bases; nucleotides outside the gene matches: 6. The CDR3 covers 17 residues. The CDR3 loop reads CASSLVLAGGKDNEQFF. CDR3 nucleotides: TGTGCCAGCAGCTTAGTGCTAGCGGGGGGGAAAGACAATGAGCAGTTCTTC.

This clone appeared a single time. The chain carries TRBV29-1 and TRBJ2-1; D is ambiguous. CDR1 is SQVTM, CDR2 ANQGSEA, per germline. CDR3 length equals 12 residues. V lost 2 bases, J lost 2 bases, and 4 bases lay in between. The CDR3 sequence is CSVETAYNEQFF. CDR3 sequence (DNA): TGCAGCGTTGAAACAGCCTACAATGAGCAGTTCTTC.